This entry describes one T cell receptor (beta chain). Its target is unknown. This record belongs to a study of beta chain features in type 1 diabetes. Study background: Sorted cells examined across all samples numbered 85 million to 130 million. Findings and caveats of the study: There were fewer insertions and more deletions at the VDJ junctions of type 1 diabetes patients.

On average, the one heparinised blood draw given by each donor was about 120 mL. Purity exceeding 95% was reached by all sorted populations. J was trimmed by 5 bases and V by 0 bases; bases with no gene match: 12. The CDR3 is 17 residues long. The germline gives CDR1 KGHSH, CDR2 LQKENI. TCRB transcripts that were expressed got sequenced, as all of the isolated RNA had been reverse transcribed. The table came from immunoSEQ multiplex PCR; TCRdb's copy has only in-frame clones and leaves some out. This table holds over 100,000 clones, 30% to 50% found once. The sequenced sample consisted of stem cell memory CD4+ T cells from blood. J is TRBJ2-7 and V is TRBV18; 8 bases are shared with TRBD1. The clonotype originates from a woman aged 18-29 years in good health. Here the CDR3 DNA reads TGTGCCAGCTCACCACCGGGCAGGGGGCGGATTGGAAACGAGCAGTACTTC. It is translated as CASSPPGRGRIGNEQYF.